The T cell receptor beta chain under discussion was sequenced for a study of cytomegalovirus exposure and HLA in healthy donors (dated by TCRdb to the late 2010s). Broadly, across the study: According to an earlier analysis of 587 of the donors, some 180 million T cells yielded approximately 120 million unique TCR beta sequences and about 280 Gb of sequence data. The study aimed to test whether cataloging public T cell receptors could reveal signatures of past pathogen exposure. Besides the first cohort of about 730 subjects, a separate validation cohort made up of 120 or so different subjects was used. HLA typing covered class I and class II loci at four-digit resolution. Genome-wide SNP genotypes for about 55% of the 666 donors were used in a later genetic analysis, which treated that subset as a discovery cohort. Because of strong linkage in the cohort, five DR-DQ haplotypes were treated as single units for association and clustering. Among 398 genotyped donors of the cohort, an average of around 240,000 unique TCR beta nucleotide sequences were sequenced per donor, roughly 18% of them non-productive. In a later analysis, previously published TCR beta repertoires from 550 to 750 donors were re-analyzed and high-resolution HLA genotyping was added so that TCR occurrence patterns could be studied. The study profiled the T cell repertoires of about 640 subjects by immunosequencing and related them to cytomegalovirus serostatus. An early release covering some 640 HLA-typed donors comprised approximately 290 gigabases of sequencing data and some 79 million unique TCR sequences. To predict cytomegalovirus infection status, the study combined high-throughput TCR immunosequencing, statistical association of individual TCRs with disease status, and machine learning. In the later analysis, no new phenotypic data were used to find candidate immune exposures; instead, reliance was placed on TCR beta sequences and their occurrence across donors. An earlier analysis of 500 to 750 of the donors applied high-throughput TCR beta sequencing to assess whether each TCR beta V gene segment acted as functional or pseudogenic. The number of donors typed differed by locus, with roughly 620-640 for A, B, C, DRB1 and DQB1, roughly 550 for DQA1, over 600 for DPA1, and around 460 for DPB1. Of the 300 to 450 genotyped donors, approximately 83% fell in the genetic ancestry cluster associated with self-reported Caucasian donors. Every repertoire in the discovery cohort had been generated on one and the same sequencing platform. Donor age, sex, ethnicity and CMV serostatus were compiled alongside the repertoire data.

The cohort consisted of hundreds of healthy bone marrow donors. Cohort members were all nominally healthy when sampled, although unrecorded immune exposures were likely present. The donor was CMV seropositive and was included in the group of 300 or so seropositive cohort members. A peripheral blood sample was provided by each donor, and peripheral blood mononuclear cells were used for TCR beta sequencing. The Qiagen DNeasy Blood Extraction Kit was used to extract genomic DNA from the blood cell samples. Library preparation was by the immunoSEQ multiplex PCR assay. For the multiplex PCR, a mixture combining 60 forward primers for TCR Vbeta segments and 13 reverse primers for TCR Jbeta segments was used. The CDR3 region of rearranged TCR beta genes was amplified from genomic DNA by a multiplex PCR assay. On the Illumina HiSeq System, the amplified TCR beta libraries were sequenced as 87-base-pair reads. In the paper's pipeline: A later analysis tallied tens of millions of unique TCR beta chains across the 666 repertoires, and around 12 million of those chains were shared by two or more donors. Raw reads were error-corrected and collapsed into unique sequences by a nearest-neighbor algorithm in which closely related sequences were merged to remove PCR and sequencing errors. To assign V, D and J gene segments, CDR3 sequences were aligned to IMGT reference sequences. Each retained sequence needed at least a six-nucleotide match to both a V gene segment and a J gene segment. A rearrangement was called productive if the CDR3 had no stop codons and remained in frame with V and J, and every other rearrangement was called non-productive. CDR3 was defined according to IMGT convention as the region running from the second conserved V-encoded cysteine to the conserved J-encoded phenylalanine. The earlier analysis of more than 450 of the donors excluded sequences that lacked an unambiguous match to a single V gene segment. In an earlier analysis of 587 of the donors, V segments were called functional above 56.7% productive rearrangements and were called segregating when the between-donor standard deviation exceeded 5%. A statistical classification framework was developed to diagnose cytomegalovirus status using the catalog of TCR beta chain sequences. In a later analysis, TCR nucleotide sequences were compared against IMGT/GENE-DB human TR gene sequences so that V and J genes could be assigned. Using the TCRdist pipeline, a later analysis assigned CDR3 sequences along with most-parsimonious VDJ recombination scenarios. In a later analysis, each TCR beta chain was defined by its CDR3 amino acid sequence together with its V-gene family, and reads without a unique V-gene family were excluded. As a way to deal with suspected cross-contamination and a sequencing artifact, a later analysis dropped 450 to 700 nucleotide sequences that were highly shared and had low generation probability. In a later analysis, a clonal expansion index for each public chain was calculated from normalized within-repertoire ranks of inferred template counts. A later analysis computed generation probabilities with a VDJ recombination model fitted to out-of-frame rearrangements, and checked the results against IGoR. In a later analysis, TCR-TCR, TCR-HLA and TCR-CMV co-occurrence was scored with hypergeometric tests, and a repertoire-size bias correction was applied to TCR pairs. False discovery rates were estimated in a later analysis by permuting HLA or CMV assignments 20 times. In a later analysis, co-occurring TCRs were grouped with DBSCAN, and TCRdist sequence similarity was added when clustering was performed within HLA-allele-positive subsets. Repertoires with fewer than 30,000 or more than 120,000 public chains were left out of co-occurrence clustering, as were five repertoires with anomalous nucleotide sharing. Sourced from immuneACCESS, this table was stored by TCRdb with only in-frame sequences that have V and J called. A share of the clones is absent; for the studies checked, an unresolved V gene accounts for under half, and the remainder has no known explanation. The V and J calls and the clone size are those of that table, but D and trimming were determined from the DNA. The sample yields nearly 110,000 clones; around 76% were counted once. The leading ten clones occupy under 7.5% of the sample.

The study at large found these results: In vitro tests confirmed that a few of the cytomegalovirus-associated TCR beta chains recognize cytomegalovirus antigens. HLA typing was unavailable for some donors at each locus, so association tests used only the typed subset. Compared with equally common non-associated chains, HLA-associated TCR beta chains in a later analysis were more clonally expanded and had lower generation probabilities. An earlier analysis of around 600 of the donors showed that most TCR beta V segments appeared in productive rearrangements either about 87% or about 30% of the time, which broadly matched IMGT annotations. A cluster of highly shared sequence variants was judged likely to be a technical artifact of the sequencing pipeline. V-gene and J-gene trimming of TCR beta chains was associated with a missense DCLRE1C variant in a later genetic analysis, and the association was replicated in an independent cohort. In a later genetic analysis, fewer N-insertions in productive TCRs were reported among donors in an Asian-associated ancestry cluster than the roughly 640-donor mean. A further reported finding was that TCR beta sequences accurately predicted the HLA-A and HLA-B alleles for most subjects in the first cohort. A later analysis found that most CMV-associated TCR beta chains appeared HLA-restricted, with HLA associations seemingly driven largely by CMV exposure. Presence/absence analyses assumed roughly uniform sequencing depth across donors, an assumption that may not hold. Only TCR beta chains were sequenced in this cohort, and the absence of alpha or paired-chain data limited detectable features. Assigning TCR associations to individual alleles was difficult when HLA alleles, especially DR and DQ, strongly co-occurred. The 87-base-pair reads could not distinguish some IMGT-functional V segments, including TRBV6-2 and TRBV6-3, so those segments were excluded. The authors suggested that the approach could potentially be generalized to other disease states and immunological phenotypes. Across donors, most TCR sequences were observed very rarely, whereas some public TCRs were present in many individuals. The earlier analysis of 587 of the donors excluded about 16 rarely observed V segments, including chromosome 9 orphons, because counts were too low. According to a later analysis, TCR association rates differed among HLA loci, with DRB1 alleles showing the most associated TCRs and HLA-C alleles showing the fewest. A later analysis associated 16,951 TCR beta sequences with specific HLA alleles at a false discovery rate of 0.05. Correlated functional status among segregating V segments might be attributable to linkage disequilibrium, but an unknown experimental factor could not be ruled out. A total of some 180 TCR beta chains were listed by the study as associated with cytomegalovirus. The classifier was reported to diagnose cytomegalovirus status with high specificity and sensitivity in both the original and validation cohorts. In a later analysis, several top co-occurrence clusters were reported to appear linked to parvovirus B19, influenza, CMV and Epstein-Barr virus. The only immune exposure information available for the cohort was CMV serostatus.

About this clone itself: What this receptor recognizes is not known. The sample holds no much larger clone one base away, and base qualities are not on file.

CDR1 SEHNR and CDR2 FQNEAQ are derived from the germline V gene (reference sequence). Trimming at the junction amounts to 5 bases on V and 4 bases on J, and the germline ends lie 11 bases apart. The CDR3 goes from the cysteine to the phenylalanine over 13 residues. This entry keeps only the CDR3 DNA: 39 bases, framed from base 1. This sequence was found in a woman aged 50 to 60 in good health and CMV-seropositive. This receptor chain uses TRBV7-9 and TRBJ1-2, with the identity of the D gene unclear. The sequencing input was PBMCs. The bases read TGTGCCAGCAGCCCCCCCGGTTTCTATGGCTACACCTTC. Its amino acids are CASSPPGFYGYTF.